The source of this T cell receptor beta chain is a study of OX40 agonist ivuxolimab in advanced cancers. In the study overall: Among those treated, three patients had partial responses, one with hepatocellular carcinoma and two with cutaneous melanoma. The study, taken as a whole, reports: The 0.1-3.0 mg/kg partial responders had among the lowest clonal expansion.

Method: immunoSEQ multiplex PCR; TCRdb's copy keeps in-frame clones and lacks some. Of about 59,000 clones in the sample, 80% to 90% are singletons; the top ten hold around 0.4%. Points on this clone: Antigen: not known.

The germline gives CDR1 KGHSH, CDR2 LQKENI. The CDR3 covers 14 residues. Trimming removed 3 bases from V and 7 bases from J, with 12 bases in between. The sample here was CD4+ or CD8+ T cells sorted from blood, taken in a trial of the OX40 agonist ivuxolimab. The chain has TRBV18 and TRBJ1-4; no definite D call. The clonotype originates from an adult with an advanced solid tumor such as melanoma, head and neck, liver or kidney cancer. CDR3 sequence (DNA): TGTGCCAGCTCACCCCAGAGGATTGGTGAAAAACTGTTTTTT. This sequence encodes CASSPQRIGEKLFF.